This is a list of T cell receptor beta chains from one sample in a study of blood T cell repertoires in COVID-19. Sequencing was performed with immunoSEQ multiplex PCR; in TCRdb, only in-frame clones are kept and a portion is missing. The table has around 310,000 clones, under 90% seen once. Sequencing input: PBMCs or T cells enriched from blood (not recorded which). Receptors were obtained from a woman in her thirties who had recovered from COVID-19. Both conserved end residues are part of each CDR3. The D gene is left open where the match is weak. Rows may omit the clone size; those that give it use once, few, many or a size class.

>-|TRBV19|TRBJ2-1|-
CASTKGGTRYNEQFF
TGTGCCAGTACCAAGGGGGGGACGAGGTACAATGAGCAGTTCTTC
>-|TRBV28|TRBJ2-7|-
CASSFSNSQGYEQYF
TGTGCCAGCAGTTTTTCCAACAGTCAGGGCTACGAGCAGTACTTC
>-|TRBV10-2|TRBJ1-1|-
CASGGRVGDTEAFF
TGCGCCAGCGGCGGGAGGGTAGGGGACACTGAAGCTTTCTTT
>-|TRBV30|TRBJ2-1|TRBD2
CAWSLGLAEYNEQFF
TGTGCCTGGAGTTTAGGGCTAGCGGAATACAATGAGCAGTTCTTC
>-|TRBV6-4|TRBJ2-3|-
CASSVGSPGATDTQYF
TGTGCCAGCAGTGTAGGTTCACCGGGAGCCACAGATACGCAGTATTTT
>-|TRBV7-7|TRBJ1-2|-
CASSPLRTGIGGYTF
TGTGCTAGCAGCCCCCTAAGAACAGGGATCGGCGGCTACACCTTC
>-|TRBV28|TRBJ1-2|-
CASSSKPRGSRYGYTF
TGTGCCAGCAGTTCTAAACCCAGGGGTTCCCGCTATGGCTACACCTTC
>-|TRBV2|TRBJ1-2|TRBD1
CASSGGQGIYGYTF
TGTGCCAGCAGCGGGGGACAGGGGATCTATGGCTACACCTTC
>-|TRBV11-2|TRBJ1-1|-
CASSLEGLPSEAFF
TGTGCCAGCAGCTTGGAGGGGCTCCCTTCTGAAGCTTTCTTT
>-|TRBV7-2|TRBJ2-1|TRBD2
CASSRLAEPSSYNEQFF
TGTGCCAGCAGCCGTCTAGCGGAACCGAGCTCCTACAATGAGCAGTTCTTC
>-|TRBV12-3/TRBV12-4|TRBJ1-1|-
CASSFQQGAEAFF
TGTGCCAGCAGTTTCCAACAGGGAGCTGAAGCTTTCTTT
>once|TRBV2|TRBJ2-1|TRBD2
CASKKRESSYNEQFF
TGTGCCAGCAAAAAGCGGGAGAGCTCCTACAATGAGCAGTTCTTC
>-|TRBV6-5|TRBJ1-1|-
CASSYAAEAEAFF
TGTGCCAGCAGTTACGCGGCAGAGGCTGAAGCTTTCTTT
>-|TRBV7-3|TRBJ2-5|TRBD2
CASSFGSGRILIPQETQYF
TGTGCCAGCAGCTTCGGTAGCGGGAGAATCTTAATCCCCCAAGAGACCCAGTACTTC
>once|TRBV7-6|TRBJ2-2|-
CASNKRGQNTGELFF
TGTGCCAGCAACAAAAGGGGCCAGAACACCGGGGAGCTGTTTTTT
>-|TRBV10-3|TRBJ1-6|-
CAISQATGDNNSPLHF
TGTGCCATCAGCCAGGCGACAGGAGATAATAATTCACCCCTCCACTTT
>-|TRBV24-1|TRBJ2-2|-
CATSDFGGRNTGELFF
TGTGCCACCAGTGATTTCGGGGGACGGAACACCGGGGAGCTGTTTTTT
>-|TRBV25-1|TRBJ2-7|-
CASPLGAGKSYEQYF
TGTGCCAGCCCGTTGGGGGCAGGGAAAAGCTACGAGCAGTACTTC
>-|TRBV28|TRBJ2-5|-
CASTLFGSLQETQYF
TGTGCCAGCACCCTTTTTGGGAGCTTACAAGAGACCCAGTACTTC
>once|TRBV19|TRBJ1-5|-
CASSTILRGDQPQHF
TGTGCCAGTAGTACTATCCTACGGGGGGATCAGCCCCAGCATTTT
>few|TRBV6-5|TRBJ1-1|-
CASSYLTLGQNTEAFF
TGTGCCAGCAGTTACCTCACCCTGGGCCAGAACACTGAAGCTTTCTTT
>-|TRBV18|TRBJ2-5|-
CASSRTYDGAQETQYF
TGTGCCAGCTCACGTACCTATGATGGGGCCCAAGAGACCCAGTACTTC
>-|TRBV12-5|TRBJ1-5|TRBD1
CASGLLGSQGDTRGNQPQHF
TGTGCTAGTGGTTTGCTCGGTTCGCAGGGGGACACTAGAGGCAATCAGCCCCAGCATTTT
>-|TRBV4-1|TRBJ2-7|-
CASATIRDISYEQYF
TGCGCCAGCGCTACGATCCGGGACATTTCCTACGAGCAGTACTTC
>-|TRBV28|TRBJ1-2|TRBD1
CASSLSGQGYGYTF
TGTGCCAGCAGTTTAAGCGGACAGGGGTATGGCTACACCTTC
>-|TRBV15|TRBJ2-5|-
CATSTDRVLAGNQETQYF
TGTGCCACCAGCACTGACAGGGTTCTAGCGGGCAATCAAGAGACCCAGTACTTC
>-|TRBV7-9|TRBJ2-4|-
CASSLGGTIQNIQYF
TGTGCCAGCAGCTTAGGGGGGACAATACAAAACATTCAGTACTTC
>-|TRBV6-5|TRBJ1-1|-
CASSYGFEGAEAFF
TGTGCCAGCAGTTACGGGTTCGAGGGGGCTGAAGCTTTCTTT
>-|TRBV5-1|TRBJ2-5|-
CASSLGEGVSETQYF
TGCGCCAGCAGCTTGGGAGAGGGAGTTTCGGAGACCCAGTACTTC
>-|TRBV9|TRBJ1-3|-
CASSRDSGNTIYF
TGTGCCAGCAGCCGGGACTCTGGAAACACCATATATTTT
>-|TRBV5-4|TRBJ2-1|-
CASSLGPGVGNEQFF
TGTGCCAGCAGCTTGGGACCGGGAGTCGGCAATGAGCAGTTCTTC
>-|TRBV5-1|TRBJ2-7|TRBD2
CASSFGLAGTLDEQYF
TGCGCCAGCAGCTTTGGACTAGCGGGGACGCTTGACGAGCAGTACTTC
>-|TRBV4-3|TRBJ1-3|-
CASSQDQGYSGNTIYF
TGCGCCAGCAGCCAAGATCAGGGCTACTCTGGAAACACCATATATTTT
>-|TRBV7-9|TRBJ1-1|TRBD1
CASSLADRVTEAFF
TGTGCCAGCAGCTTAGCGGACAGGGTCACTGAAGCTTTCTTT
>-|TRBV19|TRBJ1-2|TRBD1
CASKDREVANYGYTF
TGTGCCAGTAAGGACAGGGAAGTAGCTAACTATGGCTACACCTTC
>-|TRBV18|TRBJ2-7|-
CASSRGLGGNSYEQYF
TGTGCCAGCTCACGGGGGTTGGGCGGGAACTCCTACGAGCAGTACTTC
>-|TRBV10-3|TRBJ1-3|TRBD1
CAISDQTGFAGSGNTIYF
TGTGCCATCAGTGACCAGACAGGGTTCGCAGGCTCTGGAAACACCATATATTTT
>-|TRBV12-3/TRBV12-4|TRBJ2-7|-
CASREVTSYEQYF
TGTGCCAGCAGAGAGGTAACGTCCTACGAGCAGTACTTC
>once|TRBV20-1|TRBJ1-6|-
CSASLNSPLHF
TGCAGTGCTAGCCTGAATTCACCCCTCCACTTT
>-|TRBV15|TRBJ1-2|-
CATNPDGRVYGYTF
TGTGCCACTAACCCCGACGGGAGGGTCTATGGCTACACCTTC
>-|TRBV9|TRBJ2-1|-
CASGGVSSYNEQFF
TGTGCCAGCGGAGGAGTCAGCTCCTACAATGAGCAGTTCTTC
>-|TRBV29-1|TRBJ1-4|-
CSVVVQFNEKLFF
TGCAGCGTTGTAGTACAGTTTAATGAAAAACTGTTTTTT
>few|TRBV5-4|TRBJ1-2|-
CASSWGGANYGYTF
TGTGCCAGCAGTTGGGGGGGCGCTAACTATGGCTACACCTTC
>-|TRBV5-1|TRBJ1-4|-
CATRAGLQAGDEKLFF
TGCGCCACCCGAGCGGGACTCCAGGCGGGGGATGAAAAACTGTTTTTT
>-|TRBV19|TRBJ2-1|TRBD2
CASSINAGATEHFF
TGTGCCAGTAGTATTAACGCGGGAGCCACAGAGCACTTCTTC
>-|TRBV3-1/TRBV3-2|TRBJ1-1|-
CASSQPGSSGEAFF
TGTGCCAGCAGCCAGCCAGGGTCGAGTGGTGAAGCTTTCTTT
>-|TRBV28|TRBJ1-5|-
CASSLAGQPQHF
TGTGCCAGCAGTTTGGCCGGGCAGCCCCAGCATTTT
>once|TRBV14|TRBJ2-1|TRBD2
CASSQENGLAGFFYNEQFF
TGTGCCAGCAGCCAAGAGAATGGACTAGCGGGTTTTTTCTACAATGAGCAGTTCTTC
>-|TRBV11-2|TRBJ1-4|-
CASSLQQFNEKLFF
TGTGCCAGCAGCTTACAACAGTTTAATGAAAAACTGTTTTTT
>-|TRBV23-1|TRBJ2-7|-
CASSPPRQETYEQYF
TGCGCCAGCAGCCCCCCCAGACAGGAGACCTACGAGCAGTACTTC
>-|TRBV11-3|TRBJ2-1|-
CASSGRGGPYNEQFF
TGTGCCAGCAGCGGCCGGGGAGGCCCCTACAATGAGCAGTTCTTC
>-|TRBV10-1|TRBJ1-1|-
CASSVDRTGEAFF
TGCGCCAGCAGTGTAGACAGGACCGGAGAAGCTTTCTTT
>once|TRBV11-2|TRBJ1-2|-
CASSLGRGIYKARGYTF
TGTGCCAGCAGCTTAGGGCGGGGGATATACAAGGCGAGGGGCTACACCTTC
>-|TRBV28|TRBJ2-7|TRBD2
CASSDSGRKVGEQYF
TGTGCCAGCAGTGATAGCGGGAGGAAAGTGGGGGAGCAGTACTTC
>-|TRBV9|TRBJ2-3|TRBD2
CASSALAGATISTDTQYF
TGTGCCAGCAGCGCACTAGCGGGAGCCACCATAAGCACAGATACGCAGTATTTT